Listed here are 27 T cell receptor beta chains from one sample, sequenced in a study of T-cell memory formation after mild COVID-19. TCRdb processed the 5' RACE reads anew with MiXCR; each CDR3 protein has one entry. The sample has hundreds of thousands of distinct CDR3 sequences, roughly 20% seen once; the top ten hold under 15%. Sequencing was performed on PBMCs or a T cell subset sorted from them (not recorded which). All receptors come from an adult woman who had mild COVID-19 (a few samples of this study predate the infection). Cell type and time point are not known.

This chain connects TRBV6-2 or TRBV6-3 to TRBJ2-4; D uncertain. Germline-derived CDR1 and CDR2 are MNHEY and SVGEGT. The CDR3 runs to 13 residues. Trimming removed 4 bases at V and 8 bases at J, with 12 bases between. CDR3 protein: CASSFFGRDIQYF. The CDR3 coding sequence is TGTGCCAGCAGTTTCTTTGGGCGAGACATTCAGTACTTC.

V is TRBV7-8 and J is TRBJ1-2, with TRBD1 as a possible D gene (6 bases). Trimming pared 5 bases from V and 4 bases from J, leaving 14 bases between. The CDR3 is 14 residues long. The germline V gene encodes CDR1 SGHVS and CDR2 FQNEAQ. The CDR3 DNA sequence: TGTGCCAGCAGCGGCAGGGGTCGGGGCTATGGCTACACCTTC. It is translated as CASSGRGRGYGYTF.

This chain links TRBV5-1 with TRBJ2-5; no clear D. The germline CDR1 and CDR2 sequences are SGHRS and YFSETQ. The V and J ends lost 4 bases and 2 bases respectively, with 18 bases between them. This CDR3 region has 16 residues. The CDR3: CASSLDRRLMQETQYF. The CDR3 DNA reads TGCGCCAGCAGCCTGGACCGGCGTCTGATGCAAGAGACCCAGTACTTC.

CDR3 in DNA: TGTGCCAGCAGCCGTGGGTTTGGGAACACTGAAGCTTTCTTT. Translating it yields CASSRGFGNTEAFF. V usage is TRBV5-4 and J usage is TRBJ1-1, with D unresolved. Per germline, CDR1 SGHNT and CDR2 YYREEE (reference sequence). V was trimmed by 4 bases and J by 1 base, leaving 11 bases between them. The CDR3 is made up of 14 amino acids.

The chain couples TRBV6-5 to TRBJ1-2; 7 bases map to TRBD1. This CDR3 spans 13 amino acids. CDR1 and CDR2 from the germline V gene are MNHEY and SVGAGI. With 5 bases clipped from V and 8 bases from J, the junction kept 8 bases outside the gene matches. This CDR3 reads CASSVDRARGYTF. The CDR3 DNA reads TGTGCCAGCAGTGTCGACAGGGCACGGGGCTACACCTTC.

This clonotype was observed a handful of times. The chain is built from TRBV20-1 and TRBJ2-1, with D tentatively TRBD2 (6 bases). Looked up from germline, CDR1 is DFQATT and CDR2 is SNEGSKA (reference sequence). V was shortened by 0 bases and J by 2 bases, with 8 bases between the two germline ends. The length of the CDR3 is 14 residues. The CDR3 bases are TGCAGTGCTAGAGATAGGGAGGCCTACAATGAGCAGTTCTTC. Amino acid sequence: CSARDREAYNEQFF.

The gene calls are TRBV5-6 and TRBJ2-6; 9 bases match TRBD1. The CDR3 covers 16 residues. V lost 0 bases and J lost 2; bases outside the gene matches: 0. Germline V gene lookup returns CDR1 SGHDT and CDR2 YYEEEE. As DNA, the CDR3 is TGTGCCAGCAGCTTGGGGACAGGGGCTGGGGCCAACGTCCTGACTTTC. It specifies CASSLGTGAGANVLTF. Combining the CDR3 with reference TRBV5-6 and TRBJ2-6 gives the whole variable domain DAGVTQSPTHLIKTRGQQVTLRCSPKSGHDTVSWYQQALGQGPQFIFQYYEEEERQRGNFPDRFSGHQFPNYSSELNVNALLLGDSALYLCASSLGTGAGANVLTFGAGSRLTVL.

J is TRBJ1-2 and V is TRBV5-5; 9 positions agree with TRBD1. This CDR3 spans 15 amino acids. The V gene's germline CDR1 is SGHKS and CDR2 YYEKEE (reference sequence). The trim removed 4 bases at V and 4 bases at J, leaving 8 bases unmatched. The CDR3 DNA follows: TGTGCCAGCAGCCCCCGGACAGGGGATCTCTATGGCTACACCTTC. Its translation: CASSPRTGDLYGYTF.

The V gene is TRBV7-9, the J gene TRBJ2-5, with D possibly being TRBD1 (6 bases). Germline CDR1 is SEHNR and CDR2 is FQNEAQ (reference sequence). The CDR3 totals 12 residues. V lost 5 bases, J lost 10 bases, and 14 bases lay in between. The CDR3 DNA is TGTGCCAGCAGCCAGACTCCAGGGGACCAGTACTTC. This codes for CASSQTPGDQYF.

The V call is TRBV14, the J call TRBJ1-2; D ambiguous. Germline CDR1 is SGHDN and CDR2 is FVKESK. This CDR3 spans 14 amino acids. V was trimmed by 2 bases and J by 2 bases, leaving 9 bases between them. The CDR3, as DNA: TGTGCCAGCAGCCAACCCCCGGGAAACTATGGCTACACCTTC. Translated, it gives CASSQPPGNYGYTF.

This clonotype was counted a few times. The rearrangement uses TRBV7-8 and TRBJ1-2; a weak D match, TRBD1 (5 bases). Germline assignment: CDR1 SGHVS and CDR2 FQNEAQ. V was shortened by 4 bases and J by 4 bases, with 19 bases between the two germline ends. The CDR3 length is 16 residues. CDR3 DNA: TGTGCCAGCAGCTCAGGTCCAGGGTTCGGTTCCTATGGCTACACCTTC. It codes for CASSSGPGFGSYGYTF.

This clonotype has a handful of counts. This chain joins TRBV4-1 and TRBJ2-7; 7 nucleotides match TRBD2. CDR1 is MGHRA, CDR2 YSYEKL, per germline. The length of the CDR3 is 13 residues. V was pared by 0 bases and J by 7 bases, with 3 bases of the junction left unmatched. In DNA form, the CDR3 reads TGCGCCAGCAGCCAAGAGGGAGCGGGAGAGCAGTACTTC. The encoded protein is CASSQEGAGEQYF.

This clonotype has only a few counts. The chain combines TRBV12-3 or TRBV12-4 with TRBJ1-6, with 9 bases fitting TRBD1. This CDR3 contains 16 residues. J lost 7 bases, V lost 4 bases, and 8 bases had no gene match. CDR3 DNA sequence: TGTGCCAGCAGTTCCGGAACGGGACAGGGAAATTCACCCCTCCACTTT. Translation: CASSSGTGQGNSPLHF.

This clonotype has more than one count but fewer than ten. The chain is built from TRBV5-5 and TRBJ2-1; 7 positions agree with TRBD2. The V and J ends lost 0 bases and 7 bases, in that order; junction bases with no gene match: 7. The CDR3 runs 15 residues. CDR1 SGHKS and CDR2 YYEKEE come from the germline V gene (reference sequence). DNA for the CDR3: TGTGCCAGCAGCTTGGCCCGGGCGGGAGTGAATGAGCAGTTCTTC. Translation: CASSLARAGVNEQFF.

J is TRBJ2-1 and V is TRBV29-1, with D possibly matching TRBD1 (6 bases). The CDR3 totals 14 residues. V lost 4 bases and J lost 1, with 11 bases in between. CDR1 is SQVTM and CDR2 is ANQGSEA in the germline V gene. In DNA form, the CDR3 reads TGCAGCGTTGTCGTGGGGGCTTCCTACAATGAGCAGTTCTTC. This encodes CSVVVGASYNEQFF.

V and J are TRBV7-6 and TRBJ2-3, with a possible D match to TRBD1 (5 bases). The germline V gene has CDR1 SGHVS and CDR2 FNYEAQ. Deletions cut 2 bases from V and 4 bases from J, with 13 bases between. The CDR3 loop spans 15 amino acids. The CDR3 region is CASSLLLVGPDTQYF. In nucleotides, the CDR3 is TGTGCCAGCAGCTTACTCCTCGTGGGGCCAGATACGCAGTATTTT. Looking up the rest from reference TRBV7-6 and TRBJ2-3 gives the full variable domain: GAGVSQSPRYKVTKRGQDVALRCDPISGHVSLYWYRQALGQGPEFLTYFNYEAQQDKSGLPNDRFSAERPEGSISTLTIQRTEQRDSAMYRCASSLLLVGPDTQYFGPGTRLTVL.

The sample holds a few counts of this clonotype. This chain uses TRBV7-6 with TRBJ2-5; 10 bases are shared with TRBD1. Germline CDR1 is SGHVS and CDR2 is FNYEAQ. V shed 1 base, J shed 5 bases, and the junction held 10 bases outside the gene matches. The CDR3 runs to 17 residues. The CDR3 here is CASSLGWDRGQGETQYF. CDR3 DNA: TGTGCCAGCAGCTTAGGATGGGACAGGGGCCAGGGGGAGACCCAGTACTTC.

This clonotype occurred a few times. This chain's CDR3 is CASSGSGGGEQFF. The CDR3 nucleotides read TGTGCCAGCAGTGGTAGCGGGGGGGGTGAGCAGTTCTTC. The chain joins TRBV25-1 to TRBJ2-1, with 11 bases aligning to TRBD2. CDR1 and CDR2 (germline): MGHDK, SYGVNS. Trimming took 4 bases from V and 9 from J; bases not matched to a gene: 2. This CDR3 region has 13 residues.

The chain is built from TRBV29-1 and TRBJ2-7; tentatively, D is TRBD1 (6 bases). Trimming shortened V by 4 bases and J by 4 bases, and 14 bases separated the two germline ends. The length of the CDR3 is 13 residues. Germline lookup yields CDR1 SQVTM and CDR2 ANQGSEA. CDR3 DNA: TGCAGCGTTGCTGGGGGCAAGGATTACGAGCAGTACTTC. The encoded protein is CSVAGGKDYEQYF.

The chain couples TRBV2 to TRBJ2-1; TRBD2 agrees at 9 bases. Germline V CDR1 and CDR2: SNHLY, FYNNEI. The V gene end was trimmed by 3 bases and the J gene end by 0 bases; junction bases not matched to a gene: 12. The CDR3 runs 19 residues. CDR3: CASSDTSGPIVSSYNEQFF. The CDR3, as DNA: TGTGCCAGCAGTGACACTAGCGGGCCTATCGTAAGCTCCTACAATGAGCAGTTCTTC. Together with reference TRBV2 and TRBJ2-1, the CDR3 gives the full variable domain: EPEVTQTPSHQVTQMGQEVILRCVPISNHLYFYWYRQILGQKVEFLVSFYNNEISEKSEIFDDQFSVERPDGSNFTLKIRSTKLEDSAMYFCASSDTSGPIVSSYNEQFFGPGTRLTVL.

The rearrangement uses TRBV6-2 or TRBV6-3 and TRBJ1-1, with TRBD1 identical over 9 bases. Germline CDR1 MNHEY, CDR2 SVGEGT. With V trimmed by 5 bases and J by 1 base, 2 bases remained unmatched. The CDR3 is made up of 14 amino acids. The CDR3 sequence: CASSMTGGNTEAFF. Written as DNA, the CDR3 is TGTGCCAGCAGTATGACAGGGGGGAACACTGAAGCTTTCTTT.

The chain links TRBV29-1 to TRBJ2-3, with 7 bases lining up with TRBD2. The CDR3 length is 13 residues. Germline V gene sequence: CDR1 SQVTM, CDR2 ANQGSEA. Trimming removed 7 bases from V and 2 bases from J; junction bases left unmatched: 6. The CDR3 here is CSAEGLFTDTQYF. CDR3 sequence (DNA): TGCAGCGCTGAGGGACTATTCACAGATACGCAGTATTTT.

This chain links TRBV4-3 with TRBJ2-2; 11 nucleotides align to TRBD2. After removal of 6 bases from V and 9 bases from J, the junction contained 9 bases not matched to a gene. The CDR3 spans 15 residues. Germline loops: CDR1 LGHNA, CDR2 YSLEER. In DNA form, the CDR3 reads TGCGCCAGCAGTCGGGGGACTAGCGGCCCACGGGAGCTGTTTTTT. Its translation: CASSRGTSGPRELFF.

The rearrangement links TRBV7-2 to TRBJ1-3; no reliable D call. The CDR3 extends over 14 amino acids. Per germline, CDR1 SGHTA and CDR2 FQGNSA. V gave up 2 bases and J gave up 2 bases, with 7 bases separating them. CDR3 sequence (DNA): TGTGCCAGCAGCTTATCCGACCCTGGAAACACCATATATTTT. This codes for CASSLSDPGNTIYF.

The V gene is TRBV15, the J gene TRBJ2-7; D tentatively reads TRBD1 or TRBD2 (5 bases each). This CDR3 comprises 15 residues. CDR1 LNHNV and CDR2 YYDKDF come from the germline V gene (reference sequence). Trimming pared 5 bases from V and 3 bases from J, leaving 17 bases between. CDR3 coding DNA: TGTGCCACCAGCGACAGAGGAGGACCCCTCTACGAGCAGTACTTC. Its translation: CATSDRGGPLYEQYF.

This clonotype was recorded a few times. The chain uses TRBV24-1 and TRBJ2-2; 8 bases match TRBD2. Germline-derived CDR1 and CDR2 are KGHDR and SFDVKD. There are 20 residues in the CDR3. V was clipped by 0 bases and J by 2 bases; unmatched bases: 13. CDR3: CATSDLKTSGLVDNTGELFF. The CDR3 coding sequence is TGTGCCACCAGTGATTTGAAAACTAGCGGACTAGTTGATAACACCGGGGAGCTGTTTTTT.

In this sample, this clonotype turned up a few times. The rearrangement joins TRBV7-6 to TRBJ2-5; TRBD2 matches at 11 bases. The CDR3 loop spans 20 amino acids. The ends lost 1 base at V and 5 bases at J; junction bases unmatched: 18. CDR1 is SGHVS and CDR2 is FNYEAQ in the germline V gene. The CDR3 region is CASSLVPTSGDHTEVETQYF. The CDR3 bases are TGTGCCAGCAGCTTAGTACCGACTAGCGGGGACCATACAGAGGTGGAGACCCAGTACTTC.